This passage covers 27 T cell receptor beta chains from one sample sequenced in a study of T cell repertoires in cytomegalovirus infection. From the reads, TCRdb called clonotypes with MiXCR, one entry per CDR3 protein. This table has 250,000 to 300,000 distinct CDR3 sequences, approximately 9.1% appearing once. The sequenced sample consisted of PBMCs. These receptors were collected from a human donor in good health (CMV status not recorded). Some clones in this sample may be carry-over from other donors' samples.

This clonotype was observed at least ten times. J is TRBJ2-3 and V is TRBV7-2, with D perhaps matching TRBD1 or TRBD2 (6 bases each). Trimming removed 1 base at V and 6 bases at J, with 11 bases between. The CDR3 totals 14 residues. Germline V gene data show CDR1 as SGHTA and CDR2 as FQGNSA. CDR3 nucleotides: TGTGCCAGCAGCTTAGACGGGGGCGGGGATACGCAGTATTTT. Amino acids: CASSLDGGGDTQYF.

This clonotype was found a few times. The gene calls are TRBV18 and TRBJ2-3; TRBD1 matches at 10 bases. In germline, CDR1 is KGHSH, CDR2 LQKENI. Trimming at V came to 5 bases and at J to 3 bases, leaving 5 bases not matched to a gene. The CDR3 contains 15 residues. The DNA of the CDR3 is TGTGCCAGCTCATTGGACAGGGGGGGTACAGATACGCAGTATTTT. Its protein product is CASSLDRGGTDTQYF.

This clonotype was seen only a few times. This chain links TRBV19 with TRBJ2-5; 7 bases agree with TRBD2. The CDR3 extends over 12 amino acids. CDR1 is LNHDA and CDR2 is SQIVND in the germline V gene (reference sequence). The junction had 7 bases not matched to a gene; V was cut back by 10 bases and J by 5 bases. The CDR3, as DNA: TGTGCCACCACCTCCGGGAGGGAGACCCAGTACTTC. As protein: CATTSGRETQYF.

J is TRBJ2-4 and V is TRBV19; no clear D gene. The CDR3 has 17 residues. With 3 bases removed from V and 0 bases from J, the gap between germline ends came to 15 bases. Germline CDR1 and CDR2: LNHDA and SQIVND (reference sequence). The CDR3: CASSIPMDPRAKNIQYF. In nucleotides, the CDR3 is TGTGCCAGTAGTATCCCGATGGACCCAAGAGCCAAAAACATTCAGTACTTC.

This clonotype has just a few counts. The chain uses TRBV13 and TRBJ1-2; D gene unclear. This CDR3 spans 14 amino acids. V was trimmed by 2 bases and J by 8 bases, leaving 15 bases between them. Germline loops: CDR1 PRHDT, CDR2 FYEKMQ (reference sequence). The CDR3 DNA reads TGTGCCAGCAGCTTAATTCTGGGCGTGAGAGGCTACACCTTC. Protein sequence: CASSLILGVRGYTF.

V and J are TRBV30 and TRBJ1-5; D unclear. The length of the CDR3 is 13 residues. CDR1 is GTSNPN and CDR2 is SVGIG in the germline V gene (reference sequence). The V end lost 3 bases, the J end lost 4 bases, and 10 bases lay between the germline ends. This CDR3 is CAWSSRGNQPQHF. For the CDR3, the DNA is TGTGCCTGGAGCAGCAGAGGGAATCAGCCCCAGCATTTT. The variable domain in full, with the rest retrieved from reference TRBV30 and TRBJ1-5, is SQTIHQWPATLVQPVGSPLSLECTVEGTSNPNLYWYRQAAGRGLQLLFYSVGIGQISSEVPQNLSASRPQDRQFILSSKKLLLSDSGFYLCAWSSRGNQPQHFGDGTRLSIL.

The table lists this clonotype with many counts. The chain employs TRBV7-2 and TRBJ1-5; D is unresolved. The V and J ends lost 0 bases and 6 bases respectively, with 12 bases between them. There are 15 residues in the CDR3. Germline V gives CDR1 SGHTA, CDR2 FQGNSA. CDR3 in amino acids: CASSLALGSGQPQHF. The CDR3 nucleotides are TGTGCCAGCAGCTTAGCGCTGGGGTCCGGTCAGCCCCAGCATTTT.

Worth noting for this clonotype: The junction and the germline gene differ at one end; a read error may be behind it. This sequence joins TRBV20-1 and TRBJ2-1; no reliable D call. The CDR3 contains 14 residues. CDR1 and CDR2 from the germline V gene are DFQATT and SNEGSKA (reference sequence). CDR3 sequence reads: CSAREGPSWGEQFF. The CDR3 coding sequence is TGCAGTGCCAGAGAAGGCCCTTCATGGGGTGAGCAGTTCTTC.

The chain couples TRBV7-3 to TRBJ2-3, with TRBD1 as a possible D gene (6 bases). Germline CDR1 SGHTA, CDR2 FQGTGA. This CDR3 region has 16 residues. V was trimmed by 1 base and J by 4 bases, leaving 15 bases between them. The CDR3, as DNA: TGTGCCAGCAGCTTAAGGCAGGGGTATTTGGCAGATACGCAGTATTTT. Its translation: CASSLRQGYLADTQYF. The full variable domain, with the rest looked up from reference TRBV7-3 and TRBJ2-3, is GAGVSQTPSNKVTEKGKYVELRCDPISGHTALYWYRQSLGQGPEFLIYFQGTGAADDSGLPNDRFFAVRPEGSVSTLKIQRTERGDSAVYLCASSLRQGYLADTQYFGPGTRLTVL.

Ten or more counts support this clonotype. This sequence joins TRBV7-2 and TRBJ2-2, with TRBD1 matching 7 bases. The CDR3 has 15 amino acids. CDR1 and CDR2 (germline): SGHTA, FQGNSA. With V trimmed by 4 bases and J by 5 bases, 7 bases remained unmatched. The CDR3 DNA reads TGTGCCAGCAGCTCGAACAGGGGCAGGACCGGGGAGCTGTTTTTT. This encodes CASSSNRGRTGELFF. Supplemented by reference TRBV7-2 and TRBJ2-2, the full variable domain reads GAGVSQSPSNKVTEKGKDVELRCDPISGHTALYWYRQSLGQGLEFLIYFQGNSAPDKSGLPSDRFSAERTGGSVSTLTIQRTQQEDSAVYLCASSSNRGRTGELFFGEGSRLTVL.

V usage is TRBV20-1 and J usage is TRBJ2-7; D is perhaps TRBD1 or TRBD2 (5 bases each). Germline CDR1 reads DFQATT; CDR2 reads SNEGSKA (reference sequence). The CDR3 has 13 residues. The ends were cut back, 6 bases at V and 2 bases at J, with 14 bases in the middle. The CDR3 reads CSASGDRTYEQYF. Here the CDR3 DNA reads TGCAGTGCGAGTGGGGACCGAACCTACGAGCAGTACTTC.

This chain uses TRBV19 with TRBJ1-5; D may be TRBD1 (6 bases). Trimming cost V 2 bases and J 6 bases, with 14 bases left between them. Germline V lookup: CDR1 LNHDA, CDR2 SQIVND (reference sequence). This CDR3 comprises 15 residues. CDR3 amino acids: CASSIRRGHSQPQHF. As DNA, the CDR3 is TGTGCCAGTAGTATACGCAGGGGACATTCTCAGCCCCAGCATTTT.

The V call is TRBV28, the J call TRBJ1-2, with TRBD1 as a possible D gene (5 bases). CDR1 MDHEN and CDR2 SYDVKM come from the germline V gene. The CDR3 extends over 14 amino acids. The V end lost 5 bases, the J end lost 4 bases, and 14 bases lay between the germline ends. The CDR3 DNA reads as TGTGCCAGCAGTCTGGCTGGGGGGGGCTATGGCTACACCTTC. Encoded protein: CASSLAGGGYGYTF.

This clonotype was picked up many times. This chain uses TRBV11-2 with TRBJ2-2; 10 bases agree with TRBD2. The CDR3 contains 16 residues. V lost 5 bases to trimming and J lost 6 bases; unmatched junction nucleotides: 9. Per germline, CDR1 SGHAT and CDR2 FQNNGV. CDR3 loop: CASSGESGRAAGELFF. The CDR3 bases are TGTGCCAGCAGCGGAGAAAGCGGGAGGGCCGCCGGGGAGCTGTTTTTT.

This clonotype was observed at least ten times. This chain connects TRBV7-8 to TRBJ1-2, with a possible D match to TRBD1 (5 bases). The CDR3 totals 15 residues. V was shortened by 2 bases and J by 3 bases, with 13 bases between the two germline ends. The V gene's germline CDR1 is SGHVS and CDR2 FQNEAQ. CDR3 sequence reads: CASSLFREGDYGYTF. DNA of the CDR3: TGTGCCAGCAGCTTATTTCGGGAAGGGGACTATGGCTACACCTTC.

This clonotype has just a few counts. This chain uses TRBV12-3 or TRBV12-4 with TRBJ1-3; D is unresolved. V was clipped by 3 bases and J by 0 bases, with 12 bases between them. This CDR3 spans 16 amino acids. The CDR3 protein is CASSLGGEHSGNTIYF. CDR3 sequence (DNA): TGTGCCAGCAGTTTGGGAGGTGAGCACTCTGGAAACACCATATATTTT.

This clonotype was seen repeatedly, ten times or more. CDR3 bases: TGTGCAAAAACCGGGACATCCCACTATGGCTACACCTTC. Translation gives CAKTGTSHYGYTF. This chain joins TRBV30 and TRBJ1-2, with D possibly being TRBD1 (6 bases). The CDR3 loop spans 13 amino acids. Germline loops: CDR1 GTSNPN, CDR2 SVGIG (reference sequence).

The table lists this clonotype with many counts. V usage is TRBV5-8 and J usage is TRBJ1-5; a possible D gene is TRBD1 (6 bases). V lost 4 bases and J lost 4, with 15 bases in between. The CDR3 loop spans 15 amino acids. Germline CDR1 reads SGHTS; CDR2 reads YDEGEE. CDR3 sequence reads: CASSPIDRINQPQHF. In DNA, the CDR3 is TGTGCCAGCAGCCCCATAGACAGGATAAATCAGCCCCAGCATTTT.

J is TRBJ1-1 and V is TRBV29-1, with D maybe TRBD1 (6 bases). V was clipped by 7 bases and J by 3 bases, with 21 bases between them. The CDR3 contains 15 residues. CDR1 is SQVTM and CDR2 is ANQGSEA in the germline V gene. CDR3 nucleotide sequence: TGCAGCGCTGACGGATCAGGGGTCGGGGACACTGAAGCTTTCTTT. Its protein product is CSADGSGVGDTEAFF. Looking up the rest from reference TRBV29-1 and TRBJ1-1 gives the full variable domain: SAVISQKPSRDICQRGTSLTIQCQVDSQVTMMFWYRQQPGQSLTLIATANQGSEATYESGFVIDKFPISRPNLTFSTLTVSNMSPEDSSIYLCSADGSGVGDTEAFFGQGTRLTVV.

The chain couples TRBV7-8 to TRBJ2-1, with 7 positions matching TRBD2. The ends lost 0 bases at V and 4 bases at J; junction bases unmatched: 12. The CDR3 spans 18 residues. The germline V gene has CDR1 SGHVS and CDR2 FQNEAQ. The CDR3 coding sequence is TGTGCCAGCAGCTTAGCTCCTCCGGGCGGGGGATTTTACAATGAGCAGTTCTTC. It encodes CASSLAPPGGGFYNEQFF.

This clonotype showed up just a few times. CDR3 loop: CASSEDGDGYTF. CDR3 in DNA: TGTGCCAGCAGTGAAGATGGGGATGGCTACACCTTC. V and J are TRBV2 and TRBJ1-2; D gene uncertain. Trimming stripped 1 base from V and 6 bases from J, with 6 bases between. Per germline, CDR1 SNHLY and CDR2 FYNNEI. CDR3 length equals 12 residues. The full variable domain, with the rest looked up from reference TRBV2 and TRBJ1-2, is EPEVTQTPSHQVTQMGQEVILRCVPISNHLYFYWYRQILGQKVEFLVSFYNNEISEKSEIFDDQFSVERPDGSNFTLKIRSTKLEDSAMYFCASSEDGDGYTFGSGTRLTVV.

The CDR3 DNA follows: TGTGCCAGTAGTATTCAGAGCATGAACACTGAAGCTTTCTTT. Residues: CASSIQSMNTEAFF. This chain joins TRBV19 and TRBJ1-1; D is uncertain. Germline CDR1 reads LNHDA; CDR2 reads SQIVND (reference sequence). CDR3 length equals 14 residues. V was pared by 3 bases and J by 0 bases, with 8 bases between.

This clonotype appeared a single time. The chain employs TRBV5-4 and TRBJ2-7; D tentatively reads TRBD1 or TRBD2 (7 bases each). Germline CDR1 reads SGHNT; CDR2 reads YYREEE (reference sequence). This CDR3 is 16 amino acids long. Trimming pared 4 bases from V and 7 bases from J, leaving 24 bases between. CDR3 nucleotides: TGTGCCAGCAGCCAGGGGGAGCGGCAGGGAGGGAGAGAGCAGTACTTC. Protein: CASSQGERQGGREQYF.

This clonotype was detected many times. V usage is TRBV2 and J usage is TRBJ1-2; no reliable D call. V was cut by 0 bases and J by 7 bases, with 12 bases left in between. This CDR3 has 14 amino acids. Germline V gene data show CDR1 as SNHLY and CDR2 as FYNNEI. The CDR3 region is CASSEAQGYGGYTF. CDR3 bases: TGTGCCAGCAGTGAAGCGCAAGGGTATGGTGGCTACACCTTC.

This clonotype showed up many times. The chain carries TRBV20-1 and TRBJ1-4, with 8 bases lining up with TRBD1. Germline CDR1 reads DFQATT; CDR2 reads SNEGSKA (reference sequence). The ends lost 6 bases at V and 13 bases at J; junction bases unmatched: 16. This CDR3 is 14 amino acids long. CDR3 in DNA: TGCAGTGCGGAAACCGGGACAGGCCGAGGGGGACTGTTTTTT. Residues: CSAETGTGRGGLFF.

This clonotype was counted many times. The chain combines TRBV10-2 with TRBJ2-1; TRBD2 aligns across 9 bases. Germline loops: CDR1 WSHSY, CDR2 SAAADI. The CDR3 is 14 residues long. J was trimmed by 5 bases and V by 4 bases; bases with no gene match: 3. CDR3 in amino acids: CASSGLADNNEQFF. The CDR3 DNA is TGCGCCAGCAGTGGACTAGCGGATAACAATGAGCAGTTCTTC.

This clonotype was detected many times. The V call is TRBV25-1, the J call TRBJ2-1; 8 positions agree with TRBD2. Per the germline V gene, CDR1 is MGHDK and CDR2 is SYGVNS. Trimming cost V 6 bases and J 0 bases; bases outside gene matches: 7. This CDR3 has 16 amino acids. The CDR3 nucleotides are TGTGCCAGCAGAGGAAGCGGGGGAAGCTCCTACAATGAGCAGTTCTTC. Residues: CASRGSGGSSYNEQFF.